A selection of T cell receptor beta chains follows, all from one sample in a study of T cell responses to AZD1222 COVID-19 vaccine. The repertoire was sequenced with immunoSEQ multiplex PCR; TCRdb's copy has only in-frame clones and lacks some. This sample carries tens of thousands of clones, approximately 91% of them seen once, and the ten largest clones take 2.4%. The sample here was peripheral blood, taken on day 0 of AZD1222 vaccination. The receptors stem from an adult in good health. CDR3s include the opening cysteine and the closing phenylalanine or tryptophan. The D gene is left open where the match is weak. Size tells how often a clone was seen (once, few, many) or the class of an expanded clone, and some rows leave it out.

v_call	d_call	j_call	clone_size	cdr3_length	cdr3_nt	cdr3_aa
TRBV11-2	-	TRBJ1-4	-	13	TGTGCCAGCAGCTTTTTGACTAATGAAAAACTGTTTTTT	CASSFLTNEKLFF
TRBV19	TRBD2	TRBJ2-2	-	14	TGTGCCAGTAGTATGATGGCGGGAGTCGGGGAGCTGTTTTTT	CASSMMAGVGELFF
TRBV6-5	-	TRBJ2-1	-	15	TGTGCCAGCAGGAGGGACCTCGACACATACAATGAGCAGTTCTTC	CASRRDLDTYNEQFF
TRBV7-3	TRBD1	TRBJ2-2	-	15	TGTGCCAGCAGCTCCCGACAGGGAACAACCGGGGAGCTGTTTTTT	CASSSRQGTTGELFF
TRBV6-2/TRBV6-3	-	TRBJ1-6	few	13	TGTGCCAGCAGTTACGTCTGGAATTCACCCCTCCACTTT	CASSYVWNSPLHF
TRBV6-5	TRBD2	TRBJ2-7	-	15	TGTGCCAGCAGACTACTAGCGGAGAGGGGCGGGGAGCAGTACTTC	CASRLLAERGGEQYF
TRBV15	-	TRBJ2-3	-	14	TGTGCCACCAGCAGACTCCAGGGGGGGGATACGCAGTATTTT	CATSRLQGGDTQYF
TRBV24-1	-	TRBJ2-1	-	15	TGTGCCACTTCCGGTCGGGGAGCGGGCTACAATGAGCAGTTCTTC	CATSGRGAGYNEQFF
TRBV10-3	-	TRBJ1-5	-	13	TGTGCCTCCCGGCCAGGGGTCGAGCAGCCCCAGCATTTT	CASRPGVEQPQHF
TRBV11-3	-	TRBJ2-3	-	14	TGTGCCAGCAGCCTGAGGCTTAGCACAGATACGCAGTATTTT	CASSLRLSTDTQYF
TRBV5-1	TRBD1	TRBJ2-7	few	14	TGCGCCAGCAGCCTCGGACAGGGAATCTACGAGCAGTACTTC	CASSLGQGIYEQYF
TRBV7-5	-	TRBJ1-1	-	16	TGTGCCAGAAGCTTAGATTCTACGGGGTGTTACACTGAAGCTTTCTTT	CARSLDSTGCYTEAFF
TRBV5-1	TRBD1	TRBJ1-3	few	14	TGCGCCAGCAGCTTGGACAGGGGCGGAAACACCATATATTTT	CASSLDRGGNTIYF
TRBV10-3	-	TRBJ2-1	-	15	TGTGCCATCAGTGAGTGGGTTAGCTCCTACAATGAGCAGTTCTTC	CAISEWVSSYNEQFF
TRBV9	-	TRBJ2-1	-	15	TGTGCCAGCAGCCCCCGCCCACCTACAAACAATGAGCAGTTCTTC	CASSPRPPTNNEQFF
TRBV5-1	TRBD1	TRBJ1-2	-	14	TGCGCCAGCAGCTTGGGACAGGGGGCGGGCGGCTACACCTTC	CASSLGQGAGGYTF
TRBV6-5	-	TRBJ1-2	-	13	TGTGCCAGCAGTTACGGGACGGCGGGGGGCTACACCTTC	CASSYGTAGGYTF
TRBV19	-	TRBJ2-7	-	13	TGTGCCAGTAGCTCGGGACGGCGGTACGAGCAGTACTTC	CASSSGRRYEQYF
TRBV6-5	-	TRBJ1-6	-	15	TGTGCCAGCAGTTACTCGGGGGGTTGGCATTCACCCCTCCACTTT	CASSYSGGWHSPLHF
TRBV2	-	TRBJ1-5	-	10	TGTGCCAGCAGTCTACAGCCCCAGCATTTT	CASSLQPQHF
TRBV7-2	TRBD1	TRBJ1-5	-	13	TGTGCCAGCACCCCGACAGGGGATCAGCCCCAGCATTTT	CASTPTGDQPQHF
TRBV18	TRBD1	TRBJ1-5	-	14	TGTGCCAGCTCACCAGCACAGGGGGATCAGCCCCAGCATTTT	CASSPAQGDQPQHF
TRBV3-1/TRBV3-2	TRBD1	TRBJ2-7	-	17	TGTGCCAGCAGCCAAGATCTATTGACAGGGCGACACTACGAGCAGTACTTC	CASSQDLLTGRHYEQYF
TRBV14	-	TRBJ1-3	-	16	TGTGCCAGCAGCCAAGTTGGGGGTTACTCTGGAAACACCATATATTTT	CASSQVGGYSGNTIYF
TRBV6-4	TRBD1	TRBJ1-1	once	11	TGTGCCAGCAGGGGGACAGTAGAAGCTTTCTTT	CASRGTVEAFF
TRBV6-1	-	TRBJ1-1	-	15	TGTGCCAGCAGTGAAACGTCCGCCGTGGACACTGAAGCTTTCTTT	CASSETSAVDTEAFF
TRBV18	TRBD2	TRBJ2-1	-	16	TGTGCCAGCTCACCAGCCAAAGCGGGAGGCGGCCATGAGCAGTTCTTC	CASSPAKAGGGHEQFF
TRBV30	-	TRBJ1-1	-	15	TGTGCCTGGAGTGTACGGGGGTCGGGATGGGCTGAAGCTTTCTTT	CAWSVRGSGWAEAFF
TRBV11-3	-	TRBJ2-1	-	15	TGTGCCAGCAGCTTTTCTAGCGAAGTTGGAAATGAGCAGTTCTTC	CASSFSSEVGNEQFF
TRBV6-4	TRBD1	TRBJ1-1	-	15	TGTGCCAGCAAATTGCAGGGGGGTATGGGCACTGAAGCTTTCTTT	CASKLQGGMGTEAFF
TRBV15	-	TRBJ2-3	-	17	TGTGCCACCAGCAGAGATCAAGAGACACCAAGCACAGATACGCAGTATTTT	CATSRDQETPSTDTQYF
TRBV5-6	-	TRBJ1-4	-	14	TGTGCCAGCGCCCTCTGGGGTACTAATGAAAAACTGTTTTTT	CASALWGTNEKLFF
TRBV18	-	TRBJ2-3	-	13	TGTGCCAGCTCACCACCAGTTACAGATACGCAGTATTTT	CASSPPVTDTQYF
TRBV7-9	-	TRBJ2-1	-	15	TGTGCCAGCAGGCAGGGGGGGCGGGCCTACAATGAGCAGTTCTTC	CASRQGGRAYNEQFF
TRBV7-2	TRBD1	TRBJ1-2	-	14	TGTGCCAGCAGCATCCAGGGGGCTGATGGAGGCTACACCTTC	CASSIQGADGGYTF